This is a list of T cell receptor beta chains from one sample in a study of T cells in localized non-small cell lung cancer. Repertoires were generated with immunoSEQ multiplex PCR, while TCRdb's copy carries only in-frame clones and drops some. The sample holds about 2,700 clones, about 24% seen once. The specimen comprised lung tumor tissue, sampled before any cancer treatment. These receptors were collected from a female donor over 55 with stage I lung adenocarcinoma. CDR3s include the opening cysteine and the closing phenylalanine or tryptophan. Fields, in order: D gene, CDR3 length, V gene, J gene, clone size, CDR3 DNA, CDR3 protein. A D gene is named only where the DNA matches it firmly. Size tells how often a clone was seen (once, few, many) or the class of an expanded clone, and some rows leave it out.

>.|14|TRBV23-1|TRBJ2-1|.
TGCGCCAGCAGCTTCTTTCGTGAGGTCCATGAGCAGTTCTTC
CASSFFREVHEQFF
>.|16|TRBV6-8|TRBJ1-1|large
TGTGCCAGCAGTTTACCCTCAAGGGGAATGAACACTGAAGCTTTCTTT
CASSLPSRGMNTEAFF
>.|14|TRBV19|TRBJ1-5|.
TGTGCCAGTAGTATGAGCGGGGCCCCCCAGCCCCAGCATTTT
CASSMSGAPQPQHF
>TRBD1|18|TRBV11-3|TRBJ2-6|.
TGTGCCAGCAGCTCCACAGGGGCCACTAGCTCTGGGGCCAACGTCCTGACTTTC
CASSSTGATSSGANVLTF
>.|13|TRBV6-8|TRBJ2-7|few
TGTGCCAGCAGTTACGCGGCGGACTACGAGCAGTACTTC
CASSYAADYEQYF
>.|16|TRBV12-5|TRBJ2-3|.
TGTGCTAGTGGTTTGGTAGAGGGTACATACACAGATACGCAGTATTTT
CASGLVEGTYTDTQYF
>.|15|TRBV9|TRBJ2-1|few
TGTGCCAGCAGCGAAGCCTTCGGGTCCTACAATGAGCAGTTCTTC
CASSEAFGSYNEQFF
>.|13|TRBV7-2|TRBJ1-1|medium-sized
TGTGCCAGCAACTTACAGATGAACACTGAAGCTTTCTTT
CASNLQMNTEAFF
>.|13|TRBV9|TRBJ1-1|few
TGTGCCAGCAGCGCGGGACTAAACACTGAAGCTTTCTTT
CASSAGLNTEAFF
>TRBD2|15|TRBV28|TRBJ2-7|few
TGTGCCAGCAGTCCCTCGGGACTAGCAGAGAGCGAGCAGTACTTC
CASSPSGLAESEQYF